The 8 T cell receptor beta chains in this list originate from one sample, sequenced in a study of blood T cell repertoires in COVID-19. Assay used: immunoSEQ multiplex PCR; TCRdb lists only in-frame clones, some missing. The sample consists of some 250,000 clones, 80% to 85% of them appearing once. Material for sequencing was peripheral blood. All receptors derive from a man aged 55 to 69 with acute or convalescent COVID-19.

Here the CDR3 reads CASSQTVNYGYTF. Here the CDR3 DNA reads TGTGCCAGCAGCCAGACAGTTAACTATGGCTACACCTTC. The chain has TRBV6-5 and TRBJ1-2, with D maybe TRBD1 (5 bases). Trimming cost V 6 bases and J 1 base, with 9 bases left between them. There are 13 residues in the CDR3. From germline, CDR1 is MNHEY and CDR2 SVGAGI.

The CDR3 nucleotides read TGCGCCAGCAGCCAGGCACTAGTCTCATCGCAGTATTTT. The encoded protein is CASSQALVSSQYF. The chain joins TRBV4-3 to TRBJ2-3; possibly TRBD2 for D (5 bases). The CDR3 covers 13 residues. Trimming cost V 3 bases and J 10 bases, with 14 bases left between them. Germline V lookup: CDR1 LGHNA, CDR2 YSLEER.

This rearrangement joins TRBV6-5 to TRBJ2-1; tentatively, D is TRBD2 (6 bases). V was shortened by 9 bases and J by 1 base, with 10 bases between the two germline ends. Germline V CDR1 and CDR2: MNHEY, SVGAGI. The CDR3 totals 13 residues. Here the CDR3 reads CASRDSSYNEQFF. DNA for the CDR3: TGTGCCAGTCGGGACTCTTCCTACAATGAGCAGTTCTTC.

The rearrangement uses TRBV30 and TRBJ2-3; no firm D call. This CDR3 is built from 11 residues. CDR1 is GTSNPN, CDR2 SVGIG, per germline (reference sequence). Trimming removed 4 bases from V and 11 bases from J, with 13 bases in between. CDR3 sequence: CAWTTGGGQYF. The CDR3 coding sequence is TGTGCCTGGACCACCGGCGGTGGGCAGTATTTT.

This chain connects TRBV6-5 to TRBJ1-6; 7 nucleotides agree with TRBD1. CDR1 and CDR2 (germline): MNHEY, SVGAGI. This CDR3 is 13 amino acids long. V gave up 10 bases and J gave up 8 bases; unmatched junction bases: 8. The CDR3 region is CANTRGPYSPLHF. CDR3 nucleotides: TGTGCCAACACGAGGGGGCCTTATTCACCCCTCCACTTT.

This clone was seen just once. The chain combines TRBV7-2 with TRBJ1-2; 8 bases line up with TRBD1. The CDR3 is 13 amino acids. V dropped 6 bases and J dropped 8; count of bases not matched to a gene: 8. Germline values: CDR1 SGHTA, CDR2 FQGNSA. The CDR3 is CASSSQGAAGYTF. As DNA, the CDR3 is TGTGCCAGCAGTTCCCAGGGGGCGGCCGGCTACACCTTC. The complete variable domain, with remaining parts taken from reference TRBV7-2 and TRBJ1-2, reads GAGVSQSPSNKVTEKGKDVELRCDPISGHTALYWYRQSLGQGLEFLIYFQGNSAPDKSGLPSDRFSAERTGGSVSTLTIQRTQQEDSAVYLCASSSQGAAGYTFGSGTRLTVV.

V usage is TRBV29-1 and J usage is TRBJ2-3; the D gene is possibly TRBD2 (5 bases). In germline, CDR1 is SQVTM, CDR2 ANQGSEA. The CDR3 is 14 amino acids. V was shortened by 1 base and J by 4 bases, with 12 bases between the two germline ends. CDR3 sequence reads: CSVEGGLGADTQYF. CDR3 DNA sequence: TGCAGCGTTGAAGGAGGGCTCGGAGCAGATACGCAGTATTTT.

The rearrangement joins TRBV19 to TRBJ2-7, with 9 nucleotides matching TRBD1. Germline CDR1 and CDR2: LNHDA and SQIVND (reference sequence). The CDR3 covers 14 residues. J gave up 3 bases and V 5 bases, and 5 bases lay outside the gene matches. The CDR3 is CASSLSGQGYEQYF. The CDR3 DNA sequence: TGTGCCAGTAGTCTGTCGGGACAGGGCTACGAGCAGTACTTC.